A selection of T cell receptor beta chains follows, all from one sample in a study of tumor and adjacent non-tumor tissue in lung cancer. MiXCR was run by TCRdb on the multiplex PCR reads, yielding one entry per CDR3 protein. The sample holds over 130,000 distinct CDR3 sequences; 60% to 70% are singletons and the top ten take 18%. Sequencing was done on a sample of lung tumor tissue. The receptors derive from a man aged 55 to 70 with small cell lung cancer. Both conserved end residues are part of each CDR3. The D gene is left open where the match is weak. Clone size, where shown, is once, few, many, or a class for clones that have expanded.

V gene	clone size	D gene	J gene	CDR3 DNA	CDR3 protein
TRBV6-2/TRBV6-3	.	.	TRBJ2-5	TGTGCCAGCAGCCCTGTGGATGAGAACCAGTACTTC	CASSPVDENQYF
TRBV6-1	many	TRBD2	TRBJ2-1	TGTGCCAGCAGCTGGGGGGGACTAGAGGTCAATGAGCAGTTCTTC	CASSWGGLEVNEQFF
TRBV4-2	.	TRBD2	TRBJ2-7	TGTGCCAGCAGCCAAGCCGGGACTAGCGGCTACAAGCAGTACTTC	CASSQAGTSGYKQYF
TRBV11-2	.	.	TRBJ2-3	TGTGCCAGCAGCTCCCGTGGTAGCGGGATGGGGACAGATACGCTGTATTTT	CASSSRGSGMGTDTLYF
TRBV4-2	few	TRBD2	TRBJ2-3	TGTGCCAGCAGCCAAGATGGTCCTAGCGGGAACACAGATACGCAGTATTTT	CASSQDGPSGNTDTQYF
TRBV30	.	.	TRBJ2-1	TGTTCCTGGAGTGTGGACTACTCCTACAATGAGCAGTTCTTC	CSWSVDYSYNEQFF
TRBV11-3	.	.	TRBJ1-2	TGTGCCAGCAATTTAGTGGCTGGGAACTATGGCTACACCTTC	CASNLVAGNYGYTF
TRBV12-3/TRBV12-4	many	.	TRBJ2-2	TGTGCCAGCAGTTTATTAAGTAGCTCGGGGGAGCTGTTTTTT	CASSLLSSSGELFF
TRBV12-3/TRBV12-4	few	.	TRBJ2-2	TGTGCCAGCAGTCCGGGACCCGGGGAGCTGTTTTTT	CASSPGPGELFF
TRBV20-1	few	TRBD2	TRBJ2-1	TGCAGTGCTAGTAATTTGGGGGGAGGCGGTCTAGCGGCCAGAGGGTACAATGACCAGTTCTTC	CSASNLGGGGLAARGYNDQFF
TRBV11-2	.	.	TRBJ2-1	TGTACCAGCAGCCGAAATCAGAATGAGCAGTTCTTC	CTSSRNQNEQFF
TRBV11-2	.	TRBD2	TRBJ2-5	TGTGCCAGCAGTAGGACGGGAGGGATACCCCCCCAAGAGATCCAGTACTTC	CASSRTGGIPPQEIQYF
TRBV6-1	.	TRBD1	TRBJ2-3	TGTGCCAGCAGTGCCAGGGGGCGAGACACAGAAACGCAGTATTTT	CASSARGRDTETQYF
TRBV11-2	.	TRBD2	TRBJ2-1	TGTGCCAGCAGCTTGGACCGTCTAGCGGGAGTGAAGGAGTTCTTC	CASSLDRLAGVKEFF
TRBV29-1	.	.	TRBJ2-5	TGCAGCGTTGAAGGCGGAAGGCGGCTAGGGGTCCAAGAGACCCAGTACTTC	CSVEGGRRLGVQETQYF
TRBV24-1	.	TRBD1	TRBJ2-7	TGTGCCACCAGTGATTCAGGGACAGGGGGCAACGAGCAATACTTC	CATSDSGTGGNEQYF
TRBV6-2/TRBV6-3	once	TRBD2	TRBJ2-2	TGTGCCAGCAGCCTAGCGGGTGCTGGCAGCGTGGAGCTGTTTTTT	CASSLAGAGSVELFF
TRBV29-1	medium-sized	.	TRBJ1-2	TGCAGCGTTGGCCCGGCCAGGGATAGGGGCTACACCTTC	CSVGPARDRGYTF
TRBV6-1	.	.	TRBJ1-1	TGTGCCGACAGAGCGTGGGTTGGAAGCCCTGAAGCTTTCTTT	CADRAWVGSPEAFF
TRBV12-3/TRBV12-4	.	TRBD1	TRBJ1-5	TGTGCCAGCAGTTTGGGGGACAGGGGGCTACGTCAGCCCCAGCATTTT	CASSLGDRGLRQPQHF
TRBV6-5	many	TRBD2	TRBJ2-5	TGTGCCAGCAGTTACTGGGGGACTAGCGGGAGAGGAGAGACCCAGTACTTC	CASSYWGTSGRGETQYF
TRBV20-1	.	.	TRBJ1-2	TGCAGTGCGAGAACGGGTTCTAACCATGTCTACACCTTC	CSARTGSNHVYTF
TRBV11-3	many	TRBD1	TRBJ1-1	TGTGCCAGCAGCCTGAGATATCGACAGGGCCTGAACACTGAAGCTTTCTTT	CASSLRYRQGLNTEAFF
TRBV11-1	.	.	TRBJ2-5	TGTGCCAGTAGCTCCAGCGGCTGTGAGACCCAGTACTTC	CASSSSGCETQYF
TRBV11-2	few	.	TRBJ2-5	TGTGCCAGCAGCGTAACTGGGACCAGAGAATACTTC	CASSVTGTREYF
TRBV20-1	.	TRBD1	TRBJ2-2	TGCAGTGCCCCGGGACAGCCGAACACCGGGAAGCTGTTTTTT	CSAPGQPNTGKLFF
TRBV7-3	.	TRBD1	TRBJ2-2	TGTGCCAGCAGCTTTAAAGGGGGCGCTTCCACCAGGGAGCTGTTTTTT	CASSFKGGASTRELFF
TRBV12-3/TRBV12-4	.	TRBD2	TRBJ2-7	TGTGTCAGCGGGGCCGGACGGTTCTACGAGCAGTACTTC	CVSGAGRFYEQYF
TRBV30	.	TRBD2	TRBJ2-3	TGTGCCTGGAAACAGCTAGCGGCCCTTGTCACAGATACGCAGTATTTT	CAWKQLAALVTDTQYF
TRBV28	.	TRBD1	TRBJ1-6	TGTGCCAGCAGAGAACAGGGGAGCAGCTCACCCCTCCACTTT	CASREQGSSSPLHF
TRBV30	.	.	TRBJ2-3	TGTGCCTGGAGTGCCGCAGATATGCAATATTTT	CAWSAADMQYF
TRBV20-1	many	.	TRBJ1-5	TGCAGTGCTAGTATTAGTAGGGTTAGCAATCAGCCCCAGCATTTT	CSASISRVSNQPQHF
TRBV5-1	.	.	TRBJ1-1	TGCGCCAGCAAGGGTTACACTGAAGCTTTCTTT	CASKGYTEAFF
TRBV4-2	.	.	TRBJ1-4	TGTGCCAGCGGCCAAGATGGCCACCGGAGGGAAAAACTGTTTTTT	CASGQDGHRREKLFF
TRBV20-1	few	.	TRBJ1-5	TGCAGTGCTGCCGCTAGCGGCGGCAATCAGCCCCAGCATTTT	CSAAASGGNQPQHF
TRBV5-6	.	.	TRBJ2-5	TGTGCCAGCAACTTGGGCTTACAAGAGACCCAGTATTTC	CASNLGLQETQYF
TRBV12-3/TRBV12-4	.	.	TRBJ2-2	TGTGCCAGCTCTAGGACAGAGTCTGGTGCGGGGAACACCGGGGAGCTGTTTTTT	CASSRTESGAGNTGELFF